The clone carrying this T cell receptor (beta chain) was seen only once. This specimen belongs to a study of blood T cell repertoires in COVID-19. With V trimmed by 5 bases and J by 4 bases, 7 bases remained unmatched. The CDR3 length is 15 residues. From germline, CDR1 is SEHNR and CDR2 FQNEAQ (reference sequence). Sequenced by immunoSEQ multiplex PCR; TCRdb stores in-frame clones only, minus some. The table lists some 290,000 clones, approximately 91% of them singletons, with about 2.5% in the top ten. The chain uses TRBV7-9 and TRBJ2-3, with 9 bases matching TRBD2. Sequenced material: PBMCs or T cells enriched from blood (not recorded which). This receptor was identified in a woman in her 40s with acute COVID-19. CDR3 nucleotides: TGTGCCAGCAGCCTCCGCGGGAGGGCGGCAGATACGCAGTATTTT. Translating gives CASSLRGRAADTQYF.